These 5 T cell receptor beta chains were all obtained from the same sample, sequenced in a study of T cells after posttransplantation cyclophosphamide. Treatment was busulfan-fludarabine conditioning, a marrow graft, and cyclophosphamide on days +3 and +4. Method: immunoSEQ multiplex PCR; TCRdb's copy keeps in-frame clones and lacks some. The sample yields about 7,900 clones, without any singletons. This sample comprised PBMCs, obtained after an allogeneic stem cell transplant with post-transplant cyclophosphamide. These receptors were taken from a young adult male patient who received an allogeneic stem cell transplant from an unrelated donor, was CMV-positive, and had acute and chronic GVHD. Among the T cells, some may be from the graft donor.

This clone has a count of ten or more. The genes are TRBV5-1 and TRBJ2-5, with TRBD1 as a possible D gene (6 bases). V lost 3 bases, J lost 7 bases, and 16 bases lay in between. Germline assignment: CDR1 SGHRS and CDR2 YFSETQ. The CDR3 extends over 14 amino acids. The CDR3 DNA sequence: TGCGCCAGCAGCTCCGGGACATCAATGGGGACCCAGTACTTC. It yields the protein CASSSGTSMGTQYF.

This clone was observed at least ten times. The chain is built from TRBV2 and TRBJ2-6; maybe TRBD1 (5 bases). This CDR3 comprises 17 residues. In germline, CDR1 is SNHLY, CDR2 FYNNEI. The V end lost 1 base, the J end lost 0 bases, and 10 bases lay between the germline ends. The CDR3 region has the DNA TGTGCCAGCAGTGAAGAGACAGTCATCTCTGGGGCCAACGTCCTGACTTTC. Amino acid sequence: CASSEETVISGANVLTF.

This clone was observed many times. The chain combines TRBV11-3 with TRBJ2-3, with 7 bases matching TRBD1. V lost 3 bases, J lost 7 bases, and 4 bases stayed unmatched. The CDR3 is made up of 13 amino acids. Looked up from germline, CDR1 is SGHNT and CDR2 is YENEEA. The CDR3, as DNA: TGTGCCAGCAGCTTCTCGACAGGGAATACGCAGTATTTT. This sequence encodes CASSFSTGNTQYF.

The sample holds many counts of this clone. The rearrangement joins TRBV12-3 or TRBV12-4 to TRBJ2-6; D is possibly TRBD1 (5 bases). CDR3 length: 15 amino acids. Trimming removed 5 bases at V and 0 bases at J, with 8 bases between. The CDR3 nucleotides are TGTGCCAGCAGTCCAGGGCTCTCTGGGGCCAACGTCCTGACTTTC. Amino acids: CASSPGLSGANVLTF.

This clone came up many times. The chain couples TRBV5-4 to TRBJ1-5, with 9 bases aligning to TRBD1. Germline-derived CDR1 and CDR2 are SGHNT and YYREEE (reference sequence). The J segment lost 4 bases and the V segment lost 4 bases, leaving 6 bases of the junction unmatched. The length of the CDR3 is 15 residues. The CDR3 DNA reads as TGTGCCAGCAGCCCCGGGACAGGGAATAATCAGCCCCAGCATTTT. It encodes CASSPGTGNNQPQHF.